The 19 T cell receptor beta chains given below trace back to one sample, sequenced in a study of T cells in Graves' hyperthyroidism and ophthalmopathy. Amplification yielded TCR beta CDR3 regions, with RNA transcripts as the source. Primed by the HTBI set, a first-round RT-PCR was run on the TCR CDR3. TCRdb re-called the multiplex PCR reads through MiXCR, storing one row per CDR3 protein. The top ten hold around an eighth of the sample, which has approximately 400,000 distinct CDR3 sequences, around 16% seen once. The sample was blood. These receptors all come from a young woman with Graves' hyperthyroidism.

This rearrangement joins TRBV20-1 to TRBJ2-2; TRBD2 aligns across 12 bases. V dropped 1 base and J dropped 7; count of bases not matched to a gene: 13. Germline V gives CDR1 DFQATT, CDR2 SNEGSKA (reference sequence). This CDR3 contains 18 residues. The CDR3 loop reads CSARGMGLAGGQGGELFF. CDR3 DNA: TGCAGTGCTAGAGGAATGGGGCTAGCGGGGGGGCAAGGCGGGGAGCTGTTTTTT.

A word on this clonotype: This may be a read error, as it is one base from a much larger clone. The chain links TRBV5-5 to TRBJ1-5; D unclear. The CDR3 consists of 14 residues. V was clipped by 4 bases and J by 7 bases, with 15 bases between them. The V gene's germline CDR1 is SGHKS and CDR2 YYEKEE (reference sequence). CDR3 coding DNA: TGTGCCAGCAGCCCCGGGCTTCGGGAACAGCCCCAGCATTTT. Translation gives CASSPGLREQPQHF.

This chain connects TRBV28 to TRBJ2-1; 7 bases are shared with TRBD2. The germline V gene has CDR1 MDHEN and CDR2 SYDVKM. The CDR3 covers 16 residues. The ends lost 7 bases at V and 0 bases at J; junction bases unmatched: 9. Written as DNA, the CDR3 is TGTGCCAGCAAACTTTACAGCGGGAACTCCTACAATGAGCAGTTCTTC. This sequence encodes CASKLYSGNSYNEQFF.

This clonotype was recorded at least ten times. The V call is TRBV11-2, the J call TRBJ2-7; a possible D gene is TRBD1 (6 bases). Germline V gene sequence: CDR1 SGHAT, CDR2 FQNNGV. The V end lost 3 bases, the J end lost 2 bases, and 17 bases lay between the germline ends. This CDR3 has 16 amino acids. Written as DNA, the CDR3 is TGTGCCAGCAGCTTCGGATACCGGGACACCGCCTACGAGCAGTACTTC. Its protein is CASSFGYRDTAYEQYF.

There are many counts of this clonotype. The V gene is TRBV7-8, the J gene TRBJ2-1; 12 bases are a match to TRBD2. Germline-derived CDR1 and CDR2 are SGHVS and FQNEAQ. CDR3 length: 17 amino acids. After removal of 2 bases from V and 7 bases from J, the junction contained 9 bases not matched to a gene. CDR3 in amino acids: CASSLRASGGVRNEQFF. DNA for the CDR3: TGTGCCAGCAGCTTAAGGGCTAGCGGGGGGGTGAGGAATGAGCAGTTCTTC.

V gene TRBV24-1 combines with J gene TRBJ2-7; TRBD1 agrees at 7 bases. CDR3 length equals 14 residues. The V gene's germline CDR1 is KGHDR and CDR2 SFDVKD. Losses at the gene ends were 3 bases for V and 3 bases for J; bases not matched to a gene: 4. CDR3 in DNA: TGTGCCACCAGTGATCCGGGACAGAACTACGAGCAGTACTTC. Amino acid sequence: CATSDPGQNYEQYF.

Note on this clonotype: One junction end does not reproduce the germline sequence, and a read error may be involved. The chain employs TRBV5-1 and TRBJ2-1, with TRBD2 identical over 10 bases. This CDR3 contains 19 residues. CDR1 and CDR2 (germline): SGHRS, YFSETQ. CDR3 bases: TGTGCCAGCAGCTCCGGACGGAATGGACCAGCGGGAGGGCCGCATGAGCAGTTCTTC. Translation: CASSSGRNGPAGGPHEQFF.

A few counts support this clonotype. The CDR3 protein is CASTPGLQETQYF. The CDR3 bases are TGTGCCAGCACTCCCGGACTACAAGAGACCCAGTACTTC. V gene TRBV9 combines with J gene TRBJ2-5; D is possibly TRBD2 (6 bases). Germline V gene sequence: CDR1 SGDLS, CDR2 YYNGEE. This CDR3 has 13 amino acids. Trimming removed 6 bases from V and 2 bases from J, with 11 bases in between.

Ten or more counts support this clonotype. V and J are TRBV13 and TRBJ1-2, with D tentatively TRBD1 (6 bases). CDR1 PRHDT and CDR2 FYEKMQ come from the germline V gene (reference sequence). This CDR3 region has 14 residues. V was pared by 5 bases and J by 5 bases, with 15 bases between. The CDR3 sequence: CASSQPGVGYGYTF. CDR3 nucleotide sequence: TGTGCCAGCAGCCAACCAGGGGTGGGGTATGGCTACACCTTC.

Comment on this clonotype: This may stem from a read error, because a much larger clone lies one nucleotide away. The rearrangement uses TRBV6-1 and TRBJ2-3; D is ambiguous. Between the trimmed V and J ends, which lost 6 bases and 8 bases, there was a span of 18 bases. There are 14 residues in the CDR3. The germline V gene has CDR1 MNHNS and CDR2 SASEGT. CDR3 nucleotide sequence: TGTGCCAGCAGCGGAACCCACTCAGAGAGTACGCAGTATTTT. It is translated as CASSGTHSESTQYF.

The chain joins TRBV4-1 to TRBJ2-3; weak D call: TRBD2 (6 bases). Germline CDR1 MGHRA, CDR2 YSYEKL. The CDR3 spans 18 residues. V dropped 3 bases and J dropped 5 bases, with 24 bases sitting between them. In DNA form, the CDR3 reads TGCGCCAGCAGCCATGACCCAAGTGGGGCGGGGACCCGAGATACGCAGTATTTT. Its protein is CASSHDPSGAGTRDTQYF.

This clonotype was recorded at least ten times. This chain joins TRBV7-3 and TRBJ2-7, with 10 bases aligning to TRBD2. The CDR3 has 18 amino acids. The V gene's germline CDR1 is SGHTA and CDR2 FQGTGA. The V gene end was trimmed by 1 base and the J gene end by 6 bases; junction bases not matched to a gene: 15. CDR3 in amino acids: CASSLIPPASGSSPEQYF. The CDR3 DNA follows: TGTGCCAGCAGCTTAATACCCCCCGCTAGCGGGAGTTCCCCCGAGCAGTACTTC.

This clonotype occurred many times. V is TRBV11-3 and J is TRBJ2-3; D could derive from TRBD1 or TRBD2 (5 bases each). The CDR3 runs 13 residues. V was cut by 5 bases and J by 3 bases, with 9 bases left in between. Germline CDR1 reads SGHNT; CDR2 reads YENEEA. CDR3 in DNA: TGTGCCAGCAGCCGGGGACCAACAGATACGCAGTATTTT. The encoded protein is CASSRGPTDTQYF.

The chain combines TRBV6-5 with TRBJ1-2; weak D call: TRBD1 (5 bases). This CDR3 comprises 15 residues. Germline V gene lookup returns CDR1 MNHEY and CDR2 SVGAGI. Trimming stripped 0 bases from V and 0 bases from J, with 8 bases between. The CDR3 DNA sequence: TGTGCCAGCAGTTACTCGGACACTCCTAACTATGGCTACACCTTC. Residues: CASSYSDTPNYGYTF.

The sample holds many counts of this clonotype. The gene calls are TRBV7-2 and TRBJ1-2; 10 bases are a match to TRBD1. Germline CDR1 reads SGHTA; CDR2 reads FQGNSA. The CDR3 contains 14 residues. The junction had 6 bases not matched to a gene; V was cut back by 8 bases and J by 3 bases. In DNA form, the CDR3 reads TGTGCCAGCTCGCCGGGACAGGGGTACTATGGCTACACCTTC. As protein: CASSPGQGYYGYTF.

In this sample, this clonotype turned up many times. The chain combines TRBV12-3 or TRBV12-4 with TRBJ1-1; 9 nucleotides agree with TRBD1. The V and J ends lost 6 bases and 0 bases, in that order; junction bases with no gene match: 8. The CDR3 runs 16 residues. The CDR3 nucleotides read TGTGCCAGCAGGACCGGGACAGGGATCATGAACACTGAAGCTTTCTTT. Translated: CASRTGTGIMNTEAFF.

This clonotype occurred many times. The V gene is TRBV2, the J gene TRBJ2-3, with D possibly being TRBD2 (6 bases). The germline CDR1 and CDR2 sequences are SNHLY and FYNNEI. This CDR3 has 14 amino acids. V lost 6 bases and J 0 bases, leaving 10 bases between the germline ends. CDR3: CASSAGFSTDTQYF. CDR3 coding DNA: TGTGCCAGCAGCGCGGGATTCAGCACAGATACGCAGTATTTT.

The chain is built from TRBV20-1 and TRBJ1-5; D remains unclear. V lost 3 bases and J 0 bases, leaving 15 bases between the germline ends. The V gene's germline CDR1 is DFQATT and CDR2 SNEGSKA (reference sequence). The CDR3 spans 16 residues. The CDR3 DNA is TGCAGTGCTAGTTGGACCATGAGACTTAGCAATCAGCCCCAGCATTTT. The encoded protein is CSASWTMRLSNQPQHF.

This clonotype has just a few counts. V usage is TRBV20-1 and J usage is TRBJ1-1, with a possible D match to TRBD1 (6 bases). V lost 6 bases to trimming and J lost 8 bases, with 25 bases between them. In germline, CDR1 is DFQATT, CDR2 SNEGSKA (reference sequence). This CDR3 contains 15 residues. The CDR3 spells CSARGQTQSEIEAFF. In DNA form, the CDR3 reads TGCAGTGCCCGAGGACAGACGCAATCGGAGATAGAAGCTTTCTTT.